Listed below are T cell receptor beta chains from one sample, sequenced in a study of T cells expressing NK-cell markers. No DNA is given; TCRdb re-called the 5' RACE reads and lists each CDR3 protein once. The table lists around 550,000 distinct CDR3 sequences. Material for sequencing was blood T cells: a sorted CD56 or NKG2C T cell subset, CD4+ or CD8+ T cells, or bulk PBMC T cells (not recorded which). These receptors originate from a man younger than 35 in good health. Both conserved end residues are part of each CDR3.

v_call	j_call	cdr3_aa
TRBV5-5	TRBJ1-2	CASSLNGQIFGYTF
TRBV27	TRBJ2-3	CASSPGEGFTDTQYF
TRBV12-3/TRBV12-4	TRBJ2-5	CASSQTSGREGVTQYF
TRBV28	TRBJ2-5	CASRQGASGAQYF
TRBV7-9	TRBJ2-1	CASSLANSGNEQFF
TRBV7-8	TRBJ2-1	CASSSPSSGNEQFF
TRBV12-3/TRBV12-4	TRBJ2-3	CASSPLGTSGATQYF
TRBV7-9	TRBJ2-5	CASSLGTSHQETQYF
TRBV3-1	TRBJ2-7	CASSQDGLARYYEQYF
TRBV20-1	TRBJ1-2	CSAREGTVGYGYTF
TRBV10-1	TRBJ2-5	CASSEGLAGDQETQYF
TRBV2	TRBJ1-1	CASRGPGSAEAFF
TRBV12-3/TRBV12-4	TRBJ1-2	CASSFARGRVSYGYTF
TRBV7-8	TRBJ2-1	CASSIGTNEQFF
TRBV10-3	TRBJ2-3	CAISEIRVQDTQYF
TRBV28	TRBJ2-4	CASSFPGGLAKNIQYF
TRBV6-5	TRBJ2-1	CASSYVREENEQFF
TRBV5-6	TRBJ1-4	CASSIGRGLNEKLFF
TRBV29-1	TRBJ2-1	CSVKAASSYNEQFF
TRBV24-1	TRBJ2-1	CATSNSGEVDEQFF
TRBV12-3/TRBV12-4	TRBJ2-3	CASSLRSRSDTQYF
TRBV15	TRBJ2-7	CATSRETGREQYF
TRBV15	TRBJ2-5	CATSRDTGDRERGTQYF
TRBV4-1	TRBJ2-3	CASSQEFGRSTDTQYF
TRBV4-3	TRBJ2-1	CASSQDWTSVNEQFF
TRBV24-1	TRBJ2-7	CATSRTAGDDEQYF
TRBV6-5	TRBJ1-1	CASSSASLNTEAFF